A single sample is the source of the 11 T cell receptor beta chains below, sequenced in a study of cytotoxic CD8 clonotypes in ibrutinib-treated CLL. Clones were read by immunoSEQ multiplex PCR, and TCRdb kept only the in-frame ones, dropping some. The sample has approximately 35,000 clones; roughly two thirds are singletons. The sequencing here drew on PBMCs, taken at disease progression, from a patient treated with ibrutinib. Every receptor here comes from a human donor with chronic lymphocytic leukemia.

This clone was seen more than once but under ten times. The rearrangement uses TRBV7-2 and TRBJ2-5; D tentatively reads TRBD1 or TRBD2 (7 bases each). CDR3 size: 15 residues. The V end was cut by 1 base, the J end by 5 bases, with 14 bases between. Germline V gene lookup returns CDR1 SGHTA and CDR2 FQGNSA. The CDR3, as DNA: TGTGCCAGCAGCTTAGAGGCAGGGGGAGGGGAGACCCAGTACTTC. Protein: CASSLEAGGGETQYF.

The V and J genes are TRBV27 and TRBJ2-5; D unclear. V gave up 0 bases and J gave up 5 bases, with 13 bases separating them. CDR1 and CDR2 from the germline V gene are MNHEY and SMNVEV (reference sequence). The CDR3 runs 15 residues. The CDR3 bases are TGTGCCAGCAGTTTATCGATCGGGCGTCGGGAGACCCAGTACTTC. Translating gives CASSLSIGRRETQYF.

There are a few counts of this clone. The DNA of the CDR3 is TGTGCCAGCAGCTCCCTGGACAGGAACTATGGCTACACCTTC. Translating it yields CASSSLDRNYGYTF. J is TRBJ1-2 and V is TRBV7-9; TRBD1 matches 7 bases. V shed 4 bases and J 2 bases; nucleotides not matched to a gene: 4. CDR1 is SEHNR and CDR2 is FQNEAQ in the germline V gene (reference sequence). The CDR3 is made up of 14 amino acids.

The rearrangement uses TRBV6-5 and TRBJ2-1, with no clear D. CDR1 and CDR2 from the germline V gene are MNHEY and SVGAGI. The CDR3 contains 15 residues. V was trimmed by 6 bases and J by 2 bases, leaving 14 bases between them. The CDR3 is CASRLLYSAYNEQFF. CDR3 DNA: TGTGCCAGCAGACTCCTCTACAGTGCCTACAATGAGCAGTTCTTC.

The V and J genes are TRBV5-8 and TRBJ2-1; 7 positions agree with TRBD1. The J segment lost 6 bases and the V segment lost 2 bases, leaving 8 bases of the junction unmatched. Germline CDR1 SGHTS, CDR2 YDEGEE. CDR3 size: 15 residues. The CDR3 region has the DNA TGTGCCAGCAGCTTAACAGGGGTTGAGGGCAATGAGCAGTTCTTC. It yields the protein CASSLTGVEGNEQFF. Based on the CDR3 plus reference TRBV5-8 and TRBJ2-1, the full variable domain is EAGVTQSPTHLIKTRGQQATLRCSPISGHTSVYWYQQALGLGLQFLLWYDEGEERNRGNFPPRFSGRQFPNYSSELNVNALELEDSALYLCASSLTGVEGNEQFFGPGTRLTVL.

This chain links TRBV19 with TRBJ2-7; D gene ambiguous. CDR1 is LNHDA and CDR2 is SQIVND in the germline V gene (reference sequence). The V end lost 5 bases, the J end lost 0 bases, and 8 bases lay between the germline ends. CDR3 length: 13 amino acids. The CDR3 sequence is CASSPQLSYEQYF. The CDR3 DNA sequence: TGTGCCAGTAGTCCCCAGCTCTCCTACGAGCAGTACTTC.

The rearrangement joins TRBV11-2 to TRBJ2-7, with no clear D. Trimming stripped 5 bases from V and 0 bases from J, with 11 bases between. CDR3 length equals 14 residues. CDR1 SGHAT and CDR2 FQNNGV come from the germline V gene. This chain's CDR3 is CASSPAANSYEQYF. The CDR3 DNA reads as TGTGCCAGCAGCCCTGCGGCCAACTCCTACGAGCAGTACTTC.

The V gene is TRBV5-1, the J gene TRBJ2-1, with a weak D call TRBD2 (5 bases). Per the germline V gene, CDR1 is SGHRS and CDR2 is YFSETQ. This CDR3 comprises 16 residues. V lost 0 bases and J 2 bases, leaving 12 bases between the germline ends. CDR3 region: CASSLALGAPYNEQFF. As DNA, the CDR3 is TGCGCCAGCAGCTTGGCTCTGGGAGCCCCCTACAATGAGCAGTTCTTC.

The chain links TRBV5-1 to TRBJ2-1; the D is unclear. Germline V gene data show CDR1 as SGHRS and CDR2 as YFSETQ. V lost 0 bases and J lost 6, with 4 bases in between. This CDR3 is 12 amino acids long. CDR3 DNA sequence: TGCGCCAGCAGCTTGGAGGGCAATGAGCAGTTCTTC. Amino acid sequence: CASSLEGNEQFF.

This chain connects TRBV5-6 to TRBJ1-6; TRBD1 might be the D (5 bases). V was cut by 2 bases and J by 18 bases, with 15 bases left in between. From germline, CDR1 is SGHDT and CDR2 YYEEEE. CDR3 size: 12 residues. The CDR3 DNA reads TGTGCCAGCAGCTTCGGGCGGACACCATCCCACTTT. It codes for CASSFGRTPSHF.

The chain links TRBV5-1 to TRBJ1-5, with a weak D call TRBD1 (5 bases). Germline lookup yields CDR1 SGHRS and CDR2 YFSETQ. Trimming took off 2 bases at V and 6 bases at J, with 12 bases between the two ends. The length of the CDR3 is 14 residues. The CDR3 DNA follows: TGCGCCAGCAGCTTTGCGGGGGAGGGTCAGCCCCAGCATTTT. It encodes CASSFAGEGQPQHF.